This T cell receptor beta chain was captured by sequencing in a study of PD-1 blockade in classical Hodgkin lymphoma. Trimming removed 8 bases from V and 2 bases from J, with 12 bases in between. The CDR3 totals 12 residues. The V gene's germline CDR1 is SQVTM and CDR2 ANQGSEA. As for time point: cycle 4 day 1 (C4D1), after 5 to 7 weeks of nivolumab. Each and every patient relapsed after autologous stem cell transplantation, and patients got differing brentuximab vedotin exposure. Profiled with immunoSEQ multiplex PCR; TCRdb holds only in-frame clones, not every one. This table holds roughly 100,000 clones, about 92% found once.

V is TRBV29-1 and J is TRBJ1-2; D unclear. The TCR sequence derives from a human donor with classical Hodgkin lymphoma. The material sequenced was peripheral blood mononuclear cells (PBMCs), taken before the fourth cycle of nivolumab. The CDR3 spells CSTSERNYGYTF. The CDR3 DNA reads TGCAGCACATCGGAACGGAACTATGGCTACACCTTC.